This T cell receptor (beta chain) is from a study of T cell changes during pregnancy in multiple sclerosis. The V end lost 4 bases, the J end lost 3 bases, and 18 bases lay between the germline ends. This CDR3 contains 16 residues. Assay: immunoSEQ multiplex PCR; the TCRdb copy retains only in-frame clones and omits some. The sample has more than 55,000 clones, over 85% seen once; the top ten hold roughly 1.2%. The material sequenced was peripheral blood, taken in the third trimester of pregnancy. This receptor was obtained from a female donor with multiple sclerosis, enrolled in a pregnancy study. The V call is TRBV5-3, the J call TRBJ2-3; D not certain. TRBV5-3 is classed as an ORF, of uncertain function. CDR3 protein: CARSLQPPRVTDTQYF. The DNA for the CDR3 is TGTGCCAGAAGCCTCCAACCCCCCCGGGTAACAGATACGCAGTATTTT.